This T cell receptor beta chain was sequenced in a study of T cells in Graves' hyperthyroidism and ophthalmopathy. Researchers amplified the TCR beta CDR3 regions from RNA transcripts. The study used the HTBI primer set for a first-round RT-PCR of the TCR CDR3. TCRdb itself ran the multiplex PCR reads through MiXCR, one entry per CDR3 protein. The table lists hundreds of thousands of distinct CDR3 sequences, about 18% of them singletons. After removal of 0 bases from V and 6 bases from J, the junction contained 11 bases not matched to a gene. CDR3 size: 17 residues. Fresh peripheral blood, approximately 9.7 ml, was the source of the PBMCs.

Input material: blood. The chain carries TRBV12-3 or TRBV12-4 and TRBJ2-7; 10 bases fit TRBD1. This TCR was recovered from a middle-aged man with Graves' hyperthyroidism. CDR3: CASSLAPGQGYTREQYF. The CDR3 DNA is TGTGCCAGCAGTTTAGCGCCGGGACAGGGGTATACCCGCGAGCAGTACTTC.